These T cell receptor beta chains were read from a single sample in a study of blood T cell repertoires in COVID-19. Sequenced by immunoSEQ multiplex PCR; TCRdb stores in-frame clones only, minus some. The sample shows 95,000 to 110,000 clones, about 80% of them seen only once. The sequenced material came from peripheral blood. Source of these receptors: a human donor in a cohort sampled during active or convalescent COVID-19. Both conserved end residues are part of each CDR3. D genes are given only for firm matches.

d_call	v_call	j_call	cdr3_length	cdr3_aa
TRBD1	TRBV9	TRBJ1-6	15	CASSFSGTENSPLHF
-	TRBV3-1/TRBV3-2	TRBJ2-3	15	CASSQEISMTDTQYF
-	TRBV18	TRBJ1-2	14	CASSPLGSNYGYTF
TRBD2	TRBV28	TRBJ2-1	14	CASSGLDSYNEQFF
-	TRBV4-2	TRBJ1-1	14	CASSLQGQNTEAFF
-	TRBV9	TRBJ1-2	14	CASSPQTENYGYTF
-	TRBV20-1	TRBJ1-2	12	CSASFGPYGYTF
-	TRBV2	TRBJ1-3	15	CASSDDPSGRNTIYF
-	TRBV19	TRBJ2-7	14	CASSISAGAYEQYF
TRBD2	TRBV7-2	TRBJ2-5	18	CASSLYLAGGNYQETQYF
TRBD2	TRBV7-7	TRBJ2-3	16	CASSLGWSGGADTQYF
-	TRBV11-3	TRBJ1-3	16	CASRPSTESSGNTIYF
TRBD1	TRBV5-1	TRBJ1-1	16	CASSPDREAGNTEAFF